Following are 9 T cell receptor beta chains from one sample sequenced in a study of blood T cells in healthy people across ages. A sample-barcoded 5' primer and a J-beta primer mix were used in a second PCR of roughly 7 to 11 cycles. TCRdb passed the 5' RACE reads through MiXCR, listing each CDR3 protein once. The repertoire holds roughly 1,500,000 distinct CDR3 sequences, with approximately 40% as singletons. What was sequenced was blood. These receptors were taken from a woman between 18 and 29 years old in good health.

This clonotype has only a few counts. The genes are TRBV15 and TRBJ2-3, with 7 bases identical to TRBD2. The trim removed 3 bases at V and 3 bases at J, leaving 9 bases unmatched. From germline, CDR1 is LNHNV and CDR2 YYDKDF (reference sequence). The CDR3 has 16 residues. The CDR3 loop reads CATSSGTTRTTDTQYF. The CDR3 DNA reads as TGTGCCACCAGCAGCGGGACTACCAGAACGACAGATACGCAGTATTTT. Complete variable domain (other parts from reference TRBV15 and TRBJ2-3): DAMVIQNPRYQVTQFGKPVTLSCSQTLNHNVMYWYQQKSSQAPKLLFHYYDKDFNNEADTPDNFQSRRPNTSFCFLDIRSPGLGDTAMYLCATSSGTTRTTDTQYFGPGTRLTVL.

This clonotype came up once. The chain has TRBV5-6 and TRBJ1-2; 9 bases are shared with TRBD1. J gave up 5 bases and V 7 bases, and 12 bases lay outside the gene matches. The CDR3 is 15 amino acids. Germline CDR1 and CDR2: SGHDT and YYEEEE. This CDR3 reads CASFLDRGILYGYTF. CDR3 bases: TGTGCCAGCTTTCTAGACAGGGGGATACTTTATGGCTACACCTTC.

The table lists this clonotype with a few counts. The chain employs TRBV6-2 or TRBV6-3 and TRBJ2-4, with D possibly matching TRBD2 (6 bases). The CDR3 consists of 14 residues. The germline gives CDR1 MNHEY, CDR2 SVGEGT. V was shortened by 0 bases and J by 13 bases, with 16 bases between the two germline ends. In DNA, the CDR3 is TGTGCCAGCAGTTACTCGATGGCCGGGGAGGAGCAGTACTTC. It encodes CASSYSMAGEEQYF.

The V call is TRBV11-2, the J call TRBJ2-7; D may match TRBD1 or TRBD2 (7 bases each). The CDR3 is 15 amino acids. The germline gives CDR1 SGHAT, CDR2 FQNNGV. V shed 0 bases and J shed 6 bases, with 15 bases lying between them. CDR3 protein: CASSLDKGGGGEQYF. The CDR3 nucleotides read TGTGCCAGCAGCTTAGATAAAGGGGGCGGGGGCGAGCAGTACTTC.

This rearrangement joins TRBV7-9 to TRBJ2-1, with TRBD2 identical over 9 bases. J gave up 10 bases and V 2 bases, and 12 bases lay outside the gene matches. CDR1 and CDR2 (germline): SEHNR, FQNEAQ (reference sequence). This CDR3 has 16 residues. The CDR3 DNA is TGTGCCAGCAGCTTATTAAATCCTAGCGGGATAGACGAGCAGTTCTTC. It yields the protein CASSLLNPSGIDEQFF.

The chain joins TRBV27 to TRBJ2-7, with a weak D call TRBD1 (6 bases). The CDR3 has 19 residues. V lost 5 bases and J 0 bases, leaving 26 bases between the germline ends. The germline V gene has CDR1 MNHEY and CDR2 SMNVEV (reference sequence). CDR3: CASSAIGPGAILSSYEQYF. The CDR3 DNA reads as TGTGCCAGCAGTGCGATTGGTCCAGGGGCCATTCTTAGCTCCTACGAGCAGTACTTC.

In this sample, this clonotype turned up many times. This chain links TRBV9 with TRBJ2-7; D may correspond to TRBD1 or TRBD2 (5 bases each). CDR1 SGDLS and CDR2 YYNGEE come from the germline V gene. The CDR3 runs 14 residues. With 6 bases removed from V and 5 bases from J, the gap between germline ends came to 18 bases. The CDR3 here is CASKEGGGRNEQYF. The DNA for the CDR3 is TGTGCCAGCAAGGAAGGTGGGGGTCGGAACGAGCAGTACTTC.

The rearrangement joins TRBV6-1 to TRBJ2-3; tentative D call: TRBD1 (5 bases). The CDR3 covers 15 residues. V dropped 4 bases and J dropped 6 bases, with 17 bases sitting between them. Germline CDR1 and CDR2: MNHNS and SASEGT. The CDR3 DNA reads as TGTGCCAGCAGTGCCAGGGATCGTGTGTTCGATACGCAGTATTTT. It is translated as CASSARDRVFDTQYF.

This chain uses TRBV29-1 with TRBJ1-2, with TRBD1 identical over 9 bases. In germline, CDR1 is SQVTM, CDR2 ANQGSEA. The CDR3 contains 13 residues. Trimming at V came to 4 bases and at J to 7 bases, leaving 7 bases not matched to a gene. The CDR3 region is CSVVGQGGIGYTF. The CDR3 DNA follows: TGCAGCGTTGTGGGACAGGGCGGCATTGGCTACACCTTC.